This passage covers 17 T cell receptor beta chains from one sample sequenced in a study of cytomegalovirus exposure and HLA in healthy donors. The study ran its PCR with 60 Vbeta and 13 Jbeta primers. Sequencing was performed with immunoSEQ multiplex PCR; in TCRdb, only in-frame clones are kept and a portion is missing. Its table records under 90,000 clones. Source material: PBMCs. The receptor set was obtained from a man aged 50 to 60 in good health and CMV-seropositive.

The V call is TRBV7-2, the J call TRBJ2-7; D might be TRBD2 (6 bases). The V gene lost 6 bases and the J gene lost 3 bases, with 15 bases spanning the gap. The germline V gene has CDR1 SGHTA and CDR2 FQGNSA. The CDR3 contains 14 residues. The CDR3 reads CASSPPGLSYEQYF. CDR3 coding DNA: TGTGCCAGCAGTCCGCCGGGACTTAGCTACGAGCAGTACTTC.

V usage is TRBV9 and J usage is TRBJ2-1; 8 bases map to TRBD2. The germline gives CDR1 SGDLS, CDR2 YYNGEE. J lost 0 bases, V lost 6 bases, and 5 bases had no gene match. This CDR3 contains 15 residues. CDR3 nucleotide sequence: TGTGCCAGCAACCCTCTAGCGGGCTCCTACAATGAGCAGTTCTTC. It encodes CASNPLAGSYNEQFF.

V usage is TRBV9 and J usage is TRBJ2-2, with a possible D match to TRBD2 (5 bases). The CDR3 runs 16 residues. The germline V gene encodes CDR1 SGDLS and CDR2 YYNGEE. V lost 0 bases and J 0 bases, leaving 9 bases between the germline ends. CDR3 coding DNA: TGTGCCAGCAGCGTAGATCCCGGGACGAACACCGGGGAGCTGTTTTTT. The encoded protein is CASSVDPGTNTGELFF.

The chain recombines TRBV7-9 with TRBJ1-2; tentatively, D is TRBD1 (5 bases). Trimming shortened V by 5 bases and J by 8 bases, and 27 bases separated the two germline ends. Germline CDR1 is SEHNR and CDR2 is FQNEAQ (reference sequence). CDR3 length: 17 residues. This chain's CDR3 is CASSRGDRQGGPRGYTF. The CDR3 DNA is TGTGCCAGCAGCCGCGGGGATAGGCAGGGTGGTCCGCGGGGCTACACCTTC.

This rearrangement joins TRBV19 to TRBJ2-7, with 12 positions matching TRBD1. The length of the CDR3 is 15 residues. CDR1 is LNHDA, CDR2 SQIVND, per germline (reference sequence). With V trimmed by 6 bases and J by 2 bases, 5 bases remained unmatched. CDR3 sequence (DNA): TGTGCCAGTAGGTCCCGGGACAGGGGGCCCTACGAGCAGTACTTC. Protein: CASRSRDRGPYEQYF.

Here the CDR3 DNA reads TGTGCCAGCAGCTTAGCGGGGGCAGGACCAGCTTTCTTT. Its protein is CASSLAGAGPAFF. The chain has TRBV7-2 and TRBJ1-1, with a tentative D call TRBD1 (6 bases). The ends were cut back, 0 bases at V and 10 bases at J, with 12 bases in the middle. This CDR3 contains 13 residues. CDR1 is SGHTA, CDR2 FQGNSA, per germline.

The genes are TRBV6-5 and TRBJ1-1, with 7 bases that match TRBD1. Looked up from germline, CDR1 is MNHEY and CDR2 is SVGAGI. V gave up 2 bases and J gave up 6 bases; unmatched junction bases: 3. CDR3 length: 13 residues. CDR3 in amino acids: CASSYDRVAEAFF. In nucleotides, the CDR3 is TGTGCCAGCAGTTACGACAGGGTCGCTGAAGCTTTCTTT.

The V and J genes are TRBV28 and TRBJ2-7; D is possibly TRBD1 (6 bases). V lost 6 bases to trimming and J lost 2 bases, with 14 bases between them. The CDR3 length is 14 residues. The germline V gene encodes CDR1 MDHEN and CDR2 SYDVKM. The CDR3 region has the DNA TGTGCCAGCAGACCAACAGGGTCGACCTACGAGCAGTACTTC. Protein sequence: CASRPTGSTYEQYF.

The rearrangement uses TRBV7-2 and TRBJ1-2; the D gene is possibly TRBD1 (6 bases). This CDR3 has 17 amino acids. Trimming shortened V by 1 base and J by 0 bases, and 15 bases separated the two germline ends. Germline CDR1 and CDR2: SGHTA and FQGNSA. CDR3 bases: TGTGCCAGCAGCTTAGGCGAGACAGGTTCAGCTAACTATGGCTACACCTTC. This translates into CASSLGETGSANYGYTF.

This rearrangement joins TRBV5-1 to TRBJ1-1; 7 bases line up with TRBD1. The CDR3 runs to 16 residues. V lost 4 bases, J lost 0 bases, and 9 bases stayed unmatched. Germline assignment: CDR1 SGHRS and CDR2 YFSETQ. CDR3 sequence reads: CASSPAGQDLNTEAFF. CDR3 bases: TGCGCCAGCAGCCCTGCCGGACAGGACTTGAACACTGAAGCTTTCTTT. The full variable domain, rest sourced from reference TRBV5-1 and TRBJ1-1, is KAGVTQTPRYLIKTRGQQVTLSCSPISGHRSVSWYQQTPGQGLQFLFEYFSETQRNKGNFPGRFSGRQFSNSRSEMNVSTLELGDSALYLCASSPAGQDLNTEAFFGQGTRLTVV.

V usage is TRBV5-1 and J usage is TRBJ1-2, with D tentatively TRBD1 (6 bases). The germline V gene has CDR1 SGHRS and CDR2 YFSETQ. Trimming stripped 4 bases from V and 2 bases from J, with 9 bases between. The CDR3 contains 13 residues. This CDR3 reads CASSRTDNYGYTF. The DNA for the CDR3 is TGCGCCAGCAGCAGGACAGACAACTATGGCTACACCTTC.

The V gene is TRBV29-1, the J gene TRBJ1-1; D gene uncertain. V was clipped by 1 base and J by 6 bases, with 6 bases between them. Germline CDR1 reads SQVTM; CDR2 reads ANQGSEA. The CDR3 has 11 residues. CDR3 sequence: CSVEGGAEAFF. For the CDR3, the DNA is TGCAGCGTTGAAGGCGGGGCTGAAGCTTTCTTT.

The V call is TRBV18, the J call TRBJ1-1; possible D gene TRBD1, 5 bases. Germline V gene lookup returns CDR1 KGHSH and CDR2 LQKENI. The CDR3 is made up of 17 amino acids. Trimming took 3 bases from V and 4 from J, leaving 21 bases between them. CDR3 sequence reads: CASSPIMGGREGTEAFF. The CDR3 DNA is TGTGCCAGCTCACCTATTATGGGGGGTCGAGAGGGCACTGAAGCTTTCTTT.

V is TRBV19 and J is TRBJ1-2, with no clear D. Looked up from germline, CDR1 is LNHDA and CDR2 is SQIVND (reference sequence). V gave up 5 bases and J gave up 4 bases, with 11 bases separating them. The CDR3 sequence is 13 residues long. CDR3 DNA sequence: TGTGCCAGTAGTCCCCCGGTGGTCTATGGCTACACCTTC. Amino acid sequence: CASSPPVVYGYTF.

The chain has TRBV4-1 and TRBJ1-1, with 7 bases matching TRBD1. With 4 bases clipped from V and 5 bases from J, the junction kept 13 bases outside the gene matches. The CDR3 spans 16 residues. Germline CDR1 MGHRA, CDR2 YSYEKL. This CDR3 is CASSRSRTGVGTEAFF. As DNA, the CDR3 is TGCGCCAGCAGCCGATCCCGCACAGGGGTAGGAACTGAAGCTTTCTTT.

This chain connects TRBV11-2 to TRBJ1-1; a weak D match, TRBD1 (5 bases). The V end was cut by 5 bases, the J end by 3 bases, with 13 bases between. Germline CDR1 reads SGHAT; CDR2 reads FQNNGV. CDR3 length: 14 residues. CDR3 sequence reads: CASSPRPGDTEAFF. The CDR3 region has the DNA TGTGCCAGCAGCCCCCGCCCGGGGGACACTGAAGCTTTCTTT.

The chain recombines TRBV19 with TRBJ1-2; 7 bases line up with TRBD1. This CDR3 has 15 residues. Germline V gives CDR1 LNHDA, CDR2 SQIVND (reference sequence). The trim removed 6 bases at V and 1 base at J, leaving 8 bases unmatched. The CDR3 coding sequence is TGTGCCAGTAGCCACAGAGGGGGCGATAACTATGGCTACACCTTC. Translating gives CASSHRGGDNYGYTF.